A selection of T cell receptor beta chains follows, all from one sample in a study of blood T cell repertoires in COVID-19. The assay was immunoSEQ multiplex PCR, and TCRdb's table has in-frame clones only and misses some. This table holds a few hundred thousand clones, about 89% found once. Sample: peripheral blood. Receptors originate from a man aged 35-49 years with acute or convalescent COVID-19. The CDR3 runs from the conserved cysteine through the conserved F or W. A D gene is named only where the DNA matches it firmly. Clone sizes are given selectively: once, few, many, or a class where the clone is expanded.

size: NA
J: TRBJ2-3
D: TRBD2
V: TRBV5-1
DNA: TGCGCCAGCAGCTTGGCCGGACTAGCAATATATACGCAGTATTTT
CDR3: CASSLAGLAIYTQYF

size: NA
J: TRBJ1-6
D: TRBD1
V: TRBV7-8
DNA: TGTGCCAGCAGCTTGACAGGGGAAAGTTCACCCCTCCACTTT
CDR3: CASSLTGESSPLHF

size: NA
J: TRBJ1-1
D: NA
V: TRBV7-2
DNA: TGTGCCAGCAGCTTATTAGGTGGAGGAGTGGAAGCTTTCTTT
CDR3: CASSLLGGGVEAFF

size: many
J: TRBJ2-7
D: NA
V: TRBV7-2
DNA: TGTGCCAGCAGCGATAACATAGGACTGAACTCCTACGAGCAGTACTTC
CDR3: CASSDNIGLNSYEQYF

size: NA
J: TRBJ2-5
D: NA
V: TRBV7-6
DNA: TGTGCCAGCAGCTTAAATCAGGGCCAAGAGACCCAGTACTTC
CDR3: CASSLNQGQETQYF

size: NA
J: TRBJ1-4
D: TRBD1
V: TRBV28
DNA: TGTGCCAGCAGTTCAACACAGGGGCGCAGTAATGAAAAACTGTTTTTT
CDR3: CASSSTQGRSNEKLFF

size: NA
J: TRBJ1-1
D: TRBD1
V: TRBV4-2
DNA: TGTGCCAGCAGCCAAGCGTCAGGGGGAGAAGCTTTCTTT
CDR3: CASSQASGGEAFF

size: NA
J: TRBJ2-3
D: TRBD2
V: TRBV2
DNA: TGTGCCAGCAGCCAACTAGCGGGGATGGCAGATACGCAGTATTTT
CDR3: CASSQLAGMADTQYF

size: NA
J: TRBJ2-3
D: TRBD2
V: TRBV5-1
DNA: TGCGCCAGCAGCCCGAGCGGGGCGGGGACAGATACGCAGTATTTT
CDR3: CASSPSGAGTDTQYF

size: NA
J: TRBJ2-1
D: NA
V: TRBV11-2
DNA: TGTGCCAGCAGCTCCTTGAGGGGGAACAATGAGCAGTTCTTC
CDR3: CASSSLRGNNEQFF

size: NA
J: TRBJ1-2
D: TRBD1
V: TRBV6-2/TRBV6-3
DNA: TGTGCCAGCAGTTACTCGGACAGGGATCGGAGTAACTATGGCTACACCTTC
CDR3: CASSYSDRDRSNYGYTF

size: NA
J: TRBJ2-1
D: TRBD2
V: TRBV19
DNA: TGTGCCAGTAGTATCTGTAGCGGGTTCTACAATGAGCAGTTCTTC
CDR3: CASSICSGFYNEQFF

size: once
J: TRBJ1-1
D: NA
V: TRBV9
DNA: TGTGCCAGCACCCATCCCTCGGAGGGGTCGGACACTGAAGCTTTCTTT
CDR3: CASTHPSEGSDTEAFF

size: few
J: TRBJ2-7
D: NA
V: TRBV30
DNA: TGTGCCTGGACCTCCCCTGGACAGCCAAAGGGGTACGAGCAGTACTTC
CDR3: CAWTSPGQPKGYEQYF

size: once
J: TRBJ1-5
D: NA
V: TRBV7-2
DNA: TGTGCCAGCAGCTTAACGGGACTTAGCAATCAGCCCCAGCATTTT
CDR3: CASSLTGLSNQPQHF

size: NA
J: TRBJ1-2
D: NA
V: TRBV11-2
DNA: TGTGCCAGCAGCGTATCCAGGGGTTCCCTGCAGGGCTACACCTTC
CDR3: CASSVSRGSLQGYTF

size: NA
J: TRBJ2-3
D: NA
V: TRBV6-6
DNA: TGTGCCAGCAGTTACTCGCCCGGGAGCGGCACAGATACGCAGTATTTT
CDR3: CASSYSPGSGTDTQYF

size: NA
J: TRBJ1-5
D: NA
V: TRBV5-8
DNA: TGTGCCAGCAGCTTGGGACTCGCTGGACCCCAGCATTTT
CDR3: CASSLGLAGPQHF